This T cell receptor beta chain was retrieved from a study of T-cell reconstitution after alpha-beta-depleted transplantation in children. A TCRbeta library incorporating unique molecular identifiers was prepared. Each CDR3 protein is one row after TCRdb ran MiXCR on the PCR reads. Among some 350,000 distinct CDR3 sequences listed, 15% to 20% were seen once. General study points: Most T-cell counts and diversity one year after the transplant came from T cells that were newly produced. Expanded graft clones, several hundred of them, were reportedly the source of alpha-beta T cells about two months after transplant. Surviving recipient cells, namely T cells and thymic progenitors, were the source of high day-60 TCRbeta diversity in some patients.

There are 16 residues in the CDR3. Trimming cost V 2 bases and J 7 bases, with 15 bases left between them. Germline V lookup: CDR1 MDHEN, CDR2 SYDVKM. Points on this clonotype: Its antigen is not known.

The sample here was PBMCs, mostly from graft donor cells, taken 360 days after TCRalphabeta/CD19-depleted stem cell transplant. The rearrangement uses TRBV28 and TRBJ1-6; D ambiguous. The origin of this receptor is a male patient under 10 years old who had a stem cell transplant for acute lymphoblastic leukemia, so the T cells may come from the graft donor. CDR3 nucleotides: TGTGCCAGCAGTTTACGAGTCCCCCGGAGAAATTCACCCCTCCACTTT. Its translation is CASSLRVPRRNSPLHF.